The 5 T cell receptor beta chains reported below all come from one sample, sequenced in a study of CXCR3-negative and CXCR3-positive naive CD8 T cells. Study conclusions and caveats: Researchers report that CXCR3-positive naive cells carry more hydrophobic TRB CDR3s than CXCR3-negative naive cells.

No antigens are known for them. Researchers prepared the TRB cDNA libraries using 5' RACE with UMI labels. TCRdb re-called the 5' RACE reads; every CDR3 protein appears as one record, without DNA. This table holds tens of thousands of distinct CDR3 sequences. What was sequenced was naive CXCR3+ CD8+ T cells from blood. The subset is: CD45RO-CCR7+CD27+CD95- naive CD8+ T cells expressing CXCR3 (TNR3+). These receptors came from a human donor in good health. Some clones in this sample may be carry-over from other donors' samples.

The rearrangement joins TRBV7-9 to TRBJ2-7; the TCRdb D gene call, TRBD1, has no DNA to confirm it. Germline CDR1 is SEHNR and CDR2 is FQNEAQ (reference sequence). The CDR3 contains 14 residues. CDR3 region: CASSLVAGAFEQYF.

The chain uses TRBV15 and TRBJ1-2; the TRBD1 assignment by TCRdb is unverifiable without DNA. The CDR3 consists of 15 residues. CDR1 is LNHNV, CDR2 YYDKDF, per germline (reference sequence). CDR3 residues: CATSRGTRGNYGYTF.

The chain employs TRBV5-1 and TRBJ2-5; TCRdb's D call of TRBD1 is untestable without DNA. CDR3 length: 15 amino acids. Germline CDR1 reads SGHRS; CDR2 reads YFSETQ. CDR3 region: CASSKPRTGEETQYF.

The CDR3 sequence: CASSLSGGDQETQYF. The chain combines TRBV5-1 with TRBJ2-5. There are 15 residues in the CDR3. Germline V gives CDR1 SGHRS, CDR2 YFSETQ. Full variable domain (rest looked up from reference TRBV5-1 and TRBJ2-5): KAGVTQTPRYLIKTRGQQVTLSCSPISGHRSVSWYQQTPGQGLQFLFEYFSETQRNKGNFPGRFSGRQFSNSRSEMNVSTLELGDSALYLCASSLSGGDQETQYFGPGTRLLVL.

The chain couples TRBV5-1 to TRBJ2-3; TCRdb gives TRBD1 as the D gene, but with no DNA this cannot be confirmed. CDR1 is SGHRS and CDR2 is YFSETQ in the germline V gene. CDR3 length: 16 amino acids. Here the CDR3 reads CASSEHGTSSTDTQYF.